Following are 30 T cell receptor beta chains from one sample sequenced in a study of blood T cell repertoires in COVID-19. Sequencing used immunoSEQ multiplex PCR; TCRdb keeps in-frame clones, though not all of them. Among 100,000 or so clones, approximately 86% were seen once, and the ten largest hold 10% to 15%. Sequencing was carried out using peripheral blood. The receptors come from a man aged 50-59 years with active or convalescent COVID-19.

This CDR3 is CASSLGGTQYF. Written as DNA, the CDR3 is TGTGCCAGCAGCTTAGGCGGGACCCAGTACTTC. This rearrangement joins TRBV13 to TRBJ2-5, with D hard to call. CDR1 PRHDT and CDR2 FYEKMQ come from the germline V gene (reference sequence). The CDR3 length is 11 residues. The germline V and J ends were trimmed by 0 bases and 7 bases, with 3 bases remaining between them.

The rearrangement uses TRBV3-1 (or the pseudogene TRBV3-2) and TRBJ2-1, with 9 bases fitting TRBD2. The CDR3 loop spans 14 amino acids. The junction had 5 bases not matched to a gene; V was cut back by 4 bases and J by 7 bases. Looked up from germline, CDR1 is LGHDT and CDR2 is YNNKEL (reference sequence). CDR3 sequence: CASSRGLAGNEQFF. Here the CDR3 DNA reads TGTGCCAGCAGCCGGGGACTAGCAGGGAATGAGCAGTTCTTC.

The chain carries TRBV7-9 and TRBJ1-5; D gene ambiguous. This CDR3 is 13 amino acids long. Looked up from germline, CDR1 is SEHNR and CDR2 is FQNEAQ (reference sequence). With 2 bases removed from V and 5 bases from J, the gap between germline ends came to 7 bases. In DNA, the CDR3 is TGTGCCAGCAGCTTACGACGGGATCAGCCCCAGCATTTT. This sequence encodes CASSLRRDQPQHF.

The chain couples TRBV5-1 to TRBJ2-2, with a possible D match to TRBD2 (5 bases). V was cut by 2 bases and J by 3 bases, with 8 bases left in between. The germline V gene has CDR1 SGHRS and CDR2 YFSETQ. This CDR3 is built from 14 residues. CDR3 sequence: CASSFRRDTGELFF. CDR3 DNA: TGCGCCAGCAGCTTCAGGCGGGACACCGGGGAGCTGTTTTTT.

V is TRBV7-2 and J is TRBJ2-7; TRBD1 matches 9 bases. Per the germline V gene, CDR1 is SGHTA and CDR2 is FQGNSA. There are 13 residues in the CDR3. Trimming took 5 bases from V and 7 from J; bases not matched to a gene: 6. The CDR3 DNA reads as TGTGCCAGCAGCCAGGACAGGGGCCGGGAGCAGTACTTC. Encoded protein: CASSQDRGREQYF.

The chain has TRBV7-3 and TRBJ2-1; tentatively, D is TRBD2 (7 bases). Deletions cut 5 bases from V and 3 bases from J, with 14 bases between. This CDR3 has 15 amino acids. Germline CDR1 reads SGHTA; CDR2 reads FQGTGA. CDR3 loop: CASSPGGGIYNEQFF. The CDR3 DNA reads as TGTGCCAGCAGCCCGGGGGGCGGGATCTACAATGAGCAGTTCTTC.

The chain is built from TRBV11-3 and TRBJ2-2; D possibly corresponds to TRBD2 (7 bases). CDR3 size: 18 residues. V shed 5 bases and J shed 5 bases, with 24 bases lying between them. Germline V lookup: CDR1 SGHNT, CDR2 YENEEA. The CDR3 here is CASSPTLRGGSRTGELFF. The CDR3 bases are TGTGCCAGCAGCCCCACCCTCAGGGGCGGGAGTAGAACCGGGGAGCTGTTTTTT.

This chain joins TRBV9 and TRBJ1-1; D gene unclear. Trimming removed 1 base from V and 1 base from J, with 11 bases in between. This CDR3 has 15 amino acids. The germline V gene encodes CDR1 SGDLS and CDR2 YYNGEE. CDR3 loop: CASSVLPTENTEAFF. The CDR3 bases are TGTGCCAGCAGCGTACTACCCACAGAGAACACTGAAGCTTTCTTT.

This clone was observed once. The genes are TRBV12-3 or TRBV12-4 and TRBJ2-3; D is unclear. This CDR3 has 12 amino acids. Deletions cut 6 bases from V and 2 bases from J, with 6 bases between. The CDR3 loop reads CASSSSTDTQYF. The DNA for the CDR3 is TGTGCCAGCAGCTCGTCCACAGATACGCAGTATTTT.

The CDR3 region is CASSLGSTVYEQYF. CDR3 DNA: TGTGCCAGCAGCTTAGGAAGCACAGTCTACGAGCAGTACTTC. V and J are TRBV7-8 and TRBJ2-7; D remains ambiguous. Germline CDR1 SGHVS, CDR2 FQNEAQ. CDR3 length: 14 residues. V was trimmed by 1 base and J by 3 bases, leaving 10 bases between them.

The rearrangement joins TRBV2 to TRBJ1-1; possibly TRBD1 for D (6 bases). Germline V lookup: CDR1 SNHLY, CDR2 FYNNEI. V shed 5 bases and J shed 1 base, with 8 bases lying between them. The CDR3 consists of 13 residues. The CDR3 nucleotides read TGTGCCAGCAGTAAGGACAGGAACACTGAAGCTTTCTTT. It encodes CASSKDRNTEAFF.

CDR3 residues: CASSEASAAGGPDTQYF. As DNA, the CDR3 is TGTGCCAGCAGTGAAGCCTCAGCGGCGGGAGGTCCAGATACGCAGTATTTT. This rearrangement joins TRBV2 to TRBJ2-3, with 8 positions matching TRBD2. Germline V gene lookup returns CDR1 SNHLY and CDR2 FYNNEI. There are 17 residues in the CDR3. After removal of 0 bases from V and 4 bases from J, the junction contained 9 bases not matched to a gene.

V usage is TRBV19 and J usage is TRBJ1-5, with D possibly matching TRBD1 (6 bases). The CDR3 totals 16 residues. V lost 3 bases, J lost 0 bases, and 12 bases lay in between. Germline V lookup: CDR1 LNHDA, CDR2 SQIVND (reference sequence). DNA for the CDR3: TGTGCCAGTAGTATTGGGGGGGCGGATAGCAATCAGCCCCAGCATTTT. Translating it yields CASSIGGADSNQPQHF.

V gene TRBV23-1 combines with J gene TRBJ2-1; D is ambiguous. TRBV23-1 falls under the ORF class, with uncertain function. The ends were cut back, 2 bases at V and 5 bases at J, with 13 bases in the middle. This CDR3 comprises 15 residues. The CDR3 protein is CASSQPQALDNEQFF. In DNA, the CDR3 is TGCGCCAGCAGTCAACCCCAAGCCCTAGACAATGAGCAGTTCTTC.

This chain uses TRBV7-3 with TRBJ2-3; D may be TRBD2 (6 bases). Germline CDR1 reads SGHTA; CDR2 reads FQGTGA. The CDR3 is 15 amino acids. V was cut by 2 bases and J by 0 bases, with 9 bases left in between. The CDR3 spells CASSLVAESTDTQYF. CDR3 nucleotides: TGTGCCAGCAGCTTAGTAGCGGAGAGCACAGATACGCAGTATTTT.

The genes are TRBV5-4 and TRBJ2-3, with a weak D call TRBD1 (6 bases). From germline, CDR1 is SGHNT and CDR2 YYREEE (reference sequence). The CDR3 is 14 residues long. V lost 3 bases and J 2 bases, leaving 10 bases between the germline ends. The CDR3 region is CASSWGQLTDTQYF. The CDR3 nucleotides are TGTGCCAGCAGCTGGGGGCAGCTCACAGATACGCAGTATTTT.

This CDR3 reads CASSQDAGELFF. The DNA for the CDR3 is TGTGCCAGCAGCCAAGACGCCGGGGAGCTGTTTTTT. V and J are TRBV3-1 (or the pseudogene TRBV3-2) and TRBJ2-2, with unresolved D. This CDR3 spans 12 amino acids. V was cut by 0 bases and J by 6 bases, with 2 bases left in between. Germline lookup yields CDR1 LGHDT and CDR2 YNNKEL (reference sequence).

The rearrangement joins TRBV2 to TRBJ2-7, with 10 bases matching TRBD2. Germline-derived CDR1 and CDR2 are SNHLY and FYNNEI. The CDR3 has 15 amino acids. The junction had 11 bases not matched to a gene; V was cut back by 5 bases and J by 7 bases. The CDR3 DNA reads as TGTGCCAGCAGTCCGAGTCTAGCGGGGGACCGGGAGCAGTACTTC. Its translation: CASSPSLAGDREQYF.

The J gene is TRBJ1-5, the V gene TRBV2; tentative D call: TRBD1 (5 bases). CDR3 length: 15 amino acids. Germline CDR1 reads SNHLY; CDR2 reads FYNNEI. Trimming took off 4 bases at V and 0 bases at J, with 10 bases between the two ends. CDR3 residues: CASSVQGLSNQPQHF. The CDR3 DNA reads TGTGCCAGCAGTGTTCAGGGACTTAGCAATCAGCCCCAGCATTTT.

V is TRBV7-9 and J is TRBJ1-1; D is undetermined. Trimming took 5 bases from V and 0 from J, leaving 7 bases between them. The V gene's germline CDR1 is SEHNR and CDR2 FQNEAQ (reference sequence). The CDR3 has 13 amino acids. The CDR3 DNA is TGTGCCAGCAGCCGAGGTATGAACACTGAAGCTTTCTTT. It encodes CASSRGMNTEAFF.

The V and J genes are TRBV2 and TRBJ2-7; a weak D match, TRBD2 (5 bases). The CDR3 loop spans 12 amino acids. Germline V gene lookup returns CDR1 SNHLY and CDR2 FYNNEI. Deletions cut 3 bases from V and 3 bases from J, with 6 bases between. The CDR3 here is CASSDGGYEQYF. The CDR3 DNA sequence: TGTGCCAGCAGTGATGGAGGCTACGAGCAGTACTTC.

This clone was found a few times. This chain uses TRBV15 with TRBJ2-7; a weak D match, TRBD1 (6 bases). The CDR3 is made up of 12 amino acids. Germline assignment: CDR1 LNHNV and CDR2 YYDKDF (reference sequence). Trimming shortened V by 5 bases and J by 7 bases, and 12 bases separated the two germline ends. CDR3 in DNA: TGTGCCACCAGCTTCTCAGGGGAGGAGCAGTACTTC. This translates into CATSFSGEEQYF.

The chain is built from TRBV4-1 and TRBJ1-4; 9 nucleotides agree with TRBD1. Germline CDR1 is MGHRA and CDR2 is YSYEKL. This CDR3 contains 15 residues. V was pared by 2 bases and J by 8 bases, with 6 bases of the junction left unmatched. CDR3 protein: CASSQRGTGLEKLFF. In DNA form, the CDR3 reads TGCGCCAGCAGCCAACGCGGGACAGGGCTCGAAAAACTGTTTTTT.

The count of this clone is one. The V and J genes are TRBV18 and TRBJ2-5, with D unresolved. With 6 bases removed from V and 5 bases from J, the gap between germline ends came to 16 bases. The CDR3 has 14 amino acids. CDR1 and CDR2 (germline): KGHSH, LQKENI. CDR3 bases: TGTGCCAGCTCCCGAACCGGTTTCGAGGAGACCCAGTACTTC. Its translation is CASSRTGFEETQYF.

V usage is TRBV9 and J usage is TRBJ2-2, with a possible D match to TRBD2 (6 bases). The CDR3 runs 14 residues. Trimming took off 4 bases at V and 7 bases at J, with 14 bases between the two ends. Germline lookup yields CDR1 SGDLS and CDR2 YYNGEE. The chain's CDR3 is CASSRGASDGELFF. For the CDR3, the DNA is TGTGCCAGCAGCCGCGGGGCGAGCGACGGGGAGCTGTTTTTT.

The rearrangement uses TRBV7-9 and TRBJ2-1, with 7 bases matching TRBD2. In germline, CDR1 is SEHNR, CDR2 FQNEAQ (reference sequence). The trim removed 6 bases at V and 9 bases at J, leaving 11 bases unmatched. This CDR3 has 14 amino acids. CDR3 nucleotide sequence: TGTGCCAGCAGATTACCGGGACTACTTTTTGAGCAGTTCTTC. It specifies CASRLPGLLFEQFF.

This chain's CDR3 is CASSLSLPGGLGDLSEQFF. Here the CDR3 DNA reads TGTGCCAGCAGTTTATCACTCCCTGGAGGACTAGGGGACTTGAGTGAGCAGTTCTTC. V is TRBV27 and J is TRBJ2-1; 7 bases align to TRBD2. CDR1 is MNHEY, CDR2 SMNVEV, per germline (reference sequence). The CDR3 length is 19 residues. V was pared by 0 bases and J by 9 bases, with 20 bases of the junction left unmatched.

The rearrangement uses TRBV24-1 and TRBJ1-2, with D tentatively TRBD1 (6 bases). The V end lost 4 bases, the J end lost 4 bases, and 12 bases lay between the germline ends. The CDR3 length is 14 residues. Germline assignment: CDR1 KGHDR and CDR2 SFDVKD. DNA for the CDR3: TGTGCCACCAGTGAGGACGGACAGATCTATGGCTACACCTTC. This encodes CATSEDGQIYGYTF.

This clone came up once. CDR3 DNA sequence: TGTGCCAGCAGCCCTTACTTGATTAGCGGGAGGGCGGTCGAGACCCAGTACTTC. Its protein is CASSPYLISGRAVETQYF. The chain is built from TRBV7-2 and TRBJ2-5; 11 nucleotides line up with TRBD2. The germline V gene encodes CDR1 SGHTA and CDR2 FQGNSA. This CDR3 has 18 residues. V shed 5 bases, J shed 5 bases, and the junction held 16 bases outside the gene matches.

V and J are TRBV27 and TRBJ1-1; 11 nucleotides align to TRBD1. The CDR3 is made up of 15 amino acids. The germline gives CDR1 MNHEY, CDR2 SMNVEV (reference sequence). The J segment lost 5 bases and the V segment lost 5 bases, leaving 7 bases of the junction unmatched. The CDR3 loop reads CASSSGTGGVTEAFF. The CDR3 region has the DNA TGTGCCAGCAGTAGCGGGACAGGGGGAGTAACTGAAGCTTTCTTT.